This paragraph reports one T cell receptor beta chain. Its antigen is as yet unknown. Treatment meaning: oral pan-JAK inhibitor, 5-10 mg twice daily. Sorting from PBMCs produced CD4+ and CD8+ T cells. The sample belongs to a study of CD8+ T cells in alopecia areata. Study results and caveats: Normal skin's resident alphabeta T cells are also sequenced in scalp samples.

The ends were cut back, 3 bases at V and 6 bases at J, with 9 bases in the middle. Germline CDR1 ENHRY, CDR2 SYGVKD. The CDR3 spans 14 residues. Sequencing used cDNA as its template, made by extracting RNA and reverse transcribing it. Sequenced by immunoSEQ multiplex PCR; TCRdb stores in-frame clones only, minus some. The data contain around 210,000 clones, around 66% of them seen just once; the ten biggest clones take up 4% to 5%. The receptor comes from a human donor with alopecia areata. The sequencing here drew on CD4+ T cells sorted from blood, taken at week 4, from a patient treated with tofacitinib. This chain joins TRBV10-3 and TRBJ1-6; D unclear. CDR3 loop: CAISDGQLNSPLHF. For the CDR3, the DNA is TGTGCCATCAGTGACGGGCAGCTTAATTCACCCCTCCACTTT.